This T cell receptor beta chain was captured by sequencing in a study of spatial heterogeneity in lung cancer. Overall study context: Detection consistently captured more beta-chain sequences than alpha-chain sequences.

Individually, TCR cDNA molecules were each labelled with a unique molecular identifier. TCRdb itself ran the 5' RACE reads through MiXCR, one entry per CDR3 protein. The sample lists about 910 distinct CDR3 sequences; approximately 12% were seen once. Germline V gives CDR1 SGHTA, CDR2 FQGTGA. V shed 8 bases and J 5 bases; nucleotides not matched to a gene: 8. The length of the CDR3 is 13 residues. Time point denoted: sample taken at primary tumor resection. There were 72 donors, all of them untreated patients with early-stage non-small cell lung cancer. V and J are TRBV7-3 and TRBJ2-5; TRBD2 matches at 7 bases. Sequences were derived from PBMCs, sampled at surgery. This clonotype was obtained from a male donor with early-stage non-small cell lung cancer. CDR3 DNA: TGTGCCAGCGCCCGAGGCGGGGGTGAGACCCAGTACTTC. It specifies CASARGGGETQYF.